This T cell receptor beta chain comes out of a study of blood T cell repertoires in COVID-19. In the study overall: Specimens from acute and convalescent COVID-19 originated in the United States, Italy and Spain. In each case, the material was cDNA or gDNA derived from T cells, B-cell-depleted T cells, or PBMCs.

Trimming pared 3 bases from V and 9 bases from J, leaving 15 bases between. Germline values: CDR1 LNHNV, CDR2 YYDKDF (reference sequence). The CDR3 extends over 14 amino acids. Per the study methods: It was from reference gene primer amplification that nucleated cell counts were estimated. The table came from immunoSEQ multiplex PCR; TCRdb's copy has only in-frame clones and leaves some out. The DNA was the basis for D and trimming; V, J and clone size are from that table. The table shows approximately 93,000 clones, with about 77% occurring only once. The specimen was peripheral blood. The chain couples TRBV15 to TRBJ2-1, with D possibly being TRBD1 (6 bases). The sequence was obtained from a woman of 80 years or more with acute or convalescent COVID-19. Here the CDR3 reads CATSRGGVQGEQFF. In DNA form, the CDR3 reads TGTGCCACCAGCAGGGGTGGGGTACAGGGTGAGCAGTTCTTC.